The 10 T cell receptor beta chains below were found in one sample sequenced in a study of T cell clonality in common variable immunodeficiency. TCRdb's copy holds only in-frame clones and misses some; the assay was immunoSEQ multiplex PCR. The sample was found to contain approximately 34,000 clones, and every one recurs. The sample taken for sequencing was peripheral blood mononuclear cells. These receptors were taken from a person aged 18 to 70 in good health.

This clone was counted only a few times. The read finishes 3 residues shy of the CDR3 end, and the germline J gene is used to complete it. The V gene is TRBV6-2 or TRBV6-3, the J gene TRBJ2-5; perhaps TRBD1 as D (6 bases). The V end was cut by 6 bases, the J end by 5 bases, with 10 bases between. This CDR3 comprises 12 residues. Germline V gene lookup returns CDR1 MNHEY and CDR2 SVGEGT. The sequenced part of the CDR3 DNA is TGTGCCAGCAGGGACAGTCGGGAGACC. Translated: CASRDSRET. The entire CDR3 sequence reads CASRDSRETQYF.

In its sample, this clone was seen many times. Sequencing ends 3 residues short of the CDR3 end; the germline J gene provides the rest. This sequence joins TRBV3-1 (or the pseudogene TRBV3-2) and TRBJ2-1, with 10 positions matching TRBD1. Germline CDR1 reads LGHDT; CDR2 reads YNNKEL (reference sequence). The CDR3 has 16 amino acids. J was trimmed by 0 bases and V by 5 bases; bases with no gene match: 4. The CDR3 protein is CASSLRTGGSYNEQFF. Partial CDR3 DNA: TGTGCCAGCAGCTTAAGGACAGGGGGCTCCTACAATGAG.

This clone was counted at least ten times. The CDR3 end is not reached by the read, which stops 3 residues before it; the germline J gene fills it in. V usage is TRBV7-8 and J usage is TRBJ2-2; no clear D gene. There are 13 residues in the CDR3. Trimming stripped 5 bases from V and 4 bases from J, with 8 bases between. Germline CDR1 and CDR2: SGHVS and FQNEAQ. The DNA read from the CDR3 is TGTGCCAGCAGCCTGCGGATCACCGGGGAG. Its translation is CASSLRITGE. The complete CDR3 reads CASSLRITGELFF.

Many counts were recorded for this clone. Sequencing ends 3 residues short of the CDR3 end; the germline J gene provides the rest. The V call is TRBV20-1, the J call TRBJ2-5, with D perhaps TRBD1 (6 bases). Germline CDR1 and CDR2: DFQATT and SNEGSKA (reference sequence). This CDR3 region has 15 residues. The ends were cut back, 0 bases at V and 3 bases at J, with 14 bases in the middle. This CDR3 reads CSARDDRMGKETQYF. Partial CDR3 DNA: TGCAGTGCTAGAGATGACAGGATGGGAAAAGAGACC.

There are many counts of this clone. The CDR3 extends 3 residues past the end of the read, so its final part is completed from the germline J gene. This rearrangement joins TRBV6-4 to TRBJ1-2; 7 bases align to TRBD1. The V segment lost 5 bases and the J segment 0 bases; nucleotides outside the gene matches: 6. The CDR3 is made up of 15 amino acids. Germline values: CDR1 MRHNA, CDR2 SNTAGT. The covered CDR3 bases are TGTGCCAGCAGTCCTATGACAGGGACTAACTATGGC. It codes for CASSPMTGTNYG. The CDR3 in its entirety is CASSPMTGTNYGYTF.

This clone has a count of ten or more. The CDR3 is CASSVTSGYEQYF. The sequenced CDR3 bases are TGTGCCAGTAGTGTAACTAGCGGATACGAG. The chain is built from TRBV19 and TRBJ2-7; 8 bases line up with TRBD2. The sequenced fragment ends 3 residues before the CDR3 boundary, so the rest is inferred from the germline J gene. Trimming cost V 5 bases and J 4 bases; bases outside gene matches: 4. This CDR3 comprises 13 residues. Germline V gene lookup returns CDR1 LNHDA and CDR2 SQIVND (reference sequence).

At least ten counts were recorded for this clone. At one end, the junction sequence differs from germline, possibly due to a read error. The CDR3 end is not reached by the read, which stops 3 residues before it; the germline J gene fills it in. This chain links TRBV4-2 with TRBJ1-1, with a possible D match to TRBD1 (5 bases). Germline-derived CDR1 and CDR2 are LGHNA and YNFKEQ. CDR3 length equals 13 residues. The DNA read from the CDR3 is TGCGCCAGCAGCCGCCAGGGGAACACTGAA. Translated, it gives CASSRQGNTE. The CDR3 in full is CASSRQGNTEAFF.

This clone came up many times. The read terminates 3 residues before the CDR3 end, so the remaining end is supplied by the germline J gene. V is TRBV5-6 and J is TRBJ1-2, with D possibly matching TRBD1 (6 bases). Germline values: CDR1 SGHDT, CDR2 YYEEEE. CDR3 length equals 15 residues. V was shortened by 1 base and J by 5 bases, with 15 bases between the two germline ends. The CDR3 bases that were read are TGTGCCAGCAGCTTGATTCCAGGGGCAGAATATGGC. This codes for CASSLIPGAEYG. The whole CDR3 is CASSLIPGAEYGYTF.

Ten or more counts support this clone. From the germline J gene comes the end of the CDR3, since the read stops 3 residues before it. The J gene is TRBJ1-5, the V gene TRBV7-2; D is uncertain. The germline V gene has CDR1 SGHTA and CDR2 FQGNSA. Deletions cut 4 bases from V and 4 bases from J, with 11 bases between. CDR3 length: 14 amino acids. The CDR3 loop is CASSSDGVNQPQHF. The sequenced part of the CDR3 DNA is TGTGCCAGCAGCTCGGACGGGGTAAATCAGCCC.

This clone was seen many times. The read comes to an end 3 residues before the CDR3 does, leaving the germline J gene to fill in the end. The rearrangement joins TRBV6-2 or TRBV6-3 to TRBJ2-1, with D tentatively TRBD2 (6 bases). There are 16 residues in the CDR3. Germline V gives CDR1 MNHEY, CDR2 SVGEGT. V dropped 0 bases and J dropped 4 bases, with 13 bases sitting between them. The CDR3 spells CASSYSSLGGYNEQFF. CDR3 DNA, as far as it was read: TGTGCCAGCAGTTACTCCTCCCTCGGGGGATACAATGAG.